A single sample gave rise to the 26 T cell receptor beta chains below, sequenced in a study of identical twins. TCRdb passed the 5' RACE reads through MiXCR, listing each CDR3 protein once. The sample contains fewer than 250,000 distinct CDR3 sequences, approximately 7% of which appear only once. These data also formed part of another study, on yellow fever vaccine responses in identical twins.

The sequenced sample was memory (CD45RO+) T cells sorted from blood. The origin of the receptors is a woman under 30 in good health.

The chain carries TRBV10-3 and TRBJ2-2; TRBD2 is a possible D gene (5 bases). The V end was cut by 9 bases, the J end by 6 bases, with 8 bases between. The germline V gene has CDR1 ENHRY and CDR2 SYGVKD. The CDR3 runs 11 residues. The chain's CDR3 is CAMLASGELFF. The CDR3 DNA follows: TGTGCCATGCTAGCTTCCGGGGAGCTGTTTTTT.

In its sample, this clonotype was seen many times. This sequence joins TRBV7-2 and TRBJ2-7; TRBD2 matches at 9 bases. With 1 base clipped from V and 6 bases from J, the junction kept 7 bases outside the gene matches. The CDR3 has 15 residues. CDR1 SGHTA and CDR2 FQGNSA come from the germline V gene. DNA of the CDR3: TGTGCCAGCAGCTTAGTAGGGACTAGCAAAACCGAGCAGTACTTC. This sequence encodes CASSLVGTSKTEQYF.

This clonotype has a handful of counts. This chain links TRBV15 with TRBJ1-2; no definite D call. Germline V gene sequence: CDR1 LNHNV, CDR2 YYDKDF (reference sequence). V was clipped by 1 base and J by 8 bases, with 8 bases between them. The CDR3 totals 12 residues. The CDR3 here is CATSRGGGGYTF. CDR3 DNA: TGTGCCACCAGCAGAGGAGGAGGGGGCTACACCTTC.

The chain is built from TRBV6-6 and TRBJ1-2, with 7 bases fitting TRBD1. This CDR3 region has 12 residues. Germline assignment: CDR1 MNHNY and CDR2 SVGAGI (reference sequence). The V and J ends lost 6 bases and 5 bases, in that order; junction bases with no gene match: 3. CDR3 DNA sequence: TGTGCCAGCAGGGGGACAGATTATGGCTACACCTTC. Translated: CASRGTDYGYTF.

V usage is TRBV5-1 and J usage is TRBJ2-1; a weak D match, TRBD1 (6 bases). The V gene's germline CDR1 is SGHRS and CDR2 YFSETQ. The CDR3 is made up of 15 amino acids. Trimming cost V 5 bases and J 3 bases, with 15 bases left between them. CDR3 nucleotides: TGCGCCAGCAGGCTGGCAGGGGCGAGCTACAATGAGCAGTTCTTC. Protein: CASRLAGASYNEQFF. Based on the CDR3 plus reference TRBV5-1 and TRBJ2-1, the full variable domain is KAGVTQTPRYLIKTRGQQVTLSCSPISGHRSVSWYQQTPGQGLQFLFEYFSETQRNKGNFPGRFSGRQFSNSRSEMNVSTLELGDSALYLCASRLAGASYNEQFFGPGTRLTVL.

The rearrangement links TRBV21-1 to TRBJ2-7; the D segment call TRBD1 is taken from the table without a DNA check. TRBV21-1 is marked as a pseudogene. CDR3 length: 14 amino acids. CDR3 in DNA: TGTGCCAGCATCGGACAGGGAAGAGGCTACGAGCAGTACTTC. Amino acid sequence: CASIGQGRGYEQYF.

The V gene is TRBV5-1, the J gene TRBJ1-2; tentative D call: TRBD1 (6 bases). Trimming pared 3 bases from V and 4 bases from J, leaving 19 bases between. Germline CDR1 reads SGHRS; CDR2 reads YFSETQ. This CDR3 contains 16 residues. CDR3 DNA sequence: TGCGCCAGCAGCTCAGGACAGCTAGAGGGGGGCTATGGCTACACCTTC. It yields the protein CASSSGQLEGGYGYTF.

A few counts support this clonotype. The CDR3 loop is CASSLAPTGWETQYF. The CDR3, as DNA: TGTGCCAGCAGCTTAGCCCCAACAGGGTGGGAGACCCAGTACTTC. The J gene is TRBJ2-5, the V gene TRBV11-2; weak D call: TRBD1 (6 bases). CDR3 length: 15 amino acids. V gave up 1 base and J gave up 5 bases, with 14 bases separating them. Germline loops: CDR1 SGHAT, CDR2 FQNNGV.

This clonotype has at least ten counts. The genes are TRBV4-1 and TRBJ2-5, with 8 bases aligning to TRBD1. CDR1 MGHRA and CDR2 YSYEKL come from the germline V gene. The CDR3 sequence is 17 residues long. Unmatched junction bases numbered 8, after V lost 0 bases and J lost 2 bases. The CDR3 DNA sequence: TGCGCCAGCAGCCAAGATGGAACAGGGGGGCCTCAAGAGACCCAGTACTTC. This translates into CASSQDGTGGPQETQYF.

This clonotype has at least ten counts. The chain links TRBV6-4 to TRBJ2-3; 8 bases are a match to TRBD2. The CDR3 loop spans 14 amino acids. V was clipped by 0 bases and J by 4 bases; unmatched bases: 0. CDR1 and CDR2 from the germline V gene are MRHNA and SNTAGT. CDR3 region: CASSDSREADTQYF. The CDR3 DNA reads as TGTGCCAGCAGTGACTCGCGGGAGGCAGATACGCAGTATTTT.

This clonotype was seen many times. The chain couples TRBV3-1 to TRBJ2-3, with TRBD2 matching 12 bases. Trimming at V came to 2 bases and at J to 2 bases, leaving 5 bases not matched to a gene. CDR1 and CDR2 (germline): LGHDT, YNNKEL (reference sequence). The CDR3 runs to 17 residues. In DNA form, the CDR3 reads TGTGCCAGCAGCCAACAGACTAGCGGGAGCCTCACAGATACGCAGTATTTT. Translation gives CASSQQTSGSLTDTQYF.

Many counts were recorded for this clonotype. V gene TRBV28 combines with J gene TRBJ2-5, with D perhaps assigned TRBD1 or TRBD2 (5 bases each). The CDR3 contains 14 residues. CDR1 is MDHEN, CDR2 SYDVKM, per germline. V was shortened by 6 bases and J by 9 bases, with 20 bases between the two germline ends. CDR3 sequence: CASSRVRGVRPQYF. CDR3 in DNA: TGTGCCAGCAGCCGCGTGAGGGGTGTAAGACCCCAGTACTTC.

A few counts support this clonotype. The chain has TRBV7-9 and TRBJ1-4; D unclear. The V end was cut by 2 bases, the J end by 8 bases, with 3 bases between. CDR1 is SEHNR and CDR2 is FQNEAQ in the germline V gene (reference sequence). There are 11 residues in the CDR3. The DNA for the CDR3 is TGTGCCAGCAGCTTACAAGAAAAACTGTTTTTT. Protein product: CASSLQEKLFF.

The rearrangement links TRBV18 to TRBJ2-1; D may be TRBD1 (6 bases). The CDR3 sequence is 16 residues long. The V end was cut by 3 bases, the J end by 7 bases, with 19 bases between. Looked up from germline, CDR1 is KGHSH and CDR2 is LQKENI. The CDR3 DNA is TGTGCCAGCTCACCTTACAGGGAAAACAAGATGAATGAGCAGTTCTTC. It yields the protein CASSPYRENKMNEQFF.

This clonotype was seen repeatedly, ten times or more. The chain joins TRBV20-1 to TRBJ2-2, with D perhaps TRBD1 or TRBD2 (5 bases each). Trimming cost V 6 bases and J 3 bases, with 17 bases left between them. Per the germline V gene, CDR1 is DFQATT and CDR2 is SNEGSKA (reference sequence). The CDR3 is made up of 15 amino acids. Here the CDR3 reads CSASDITRDTGELFF. As DNA, the CDR3 is TGCAGTGCCTCGGACATCACGCGGGACACCGGGGAGCTGTTTTTT.

This clonotype was seen at least ten times. The chain joins TRBV15 to TRBJ1-4; 10 bases line up with TRBD1. The CDR3 loop spans 14 amino acids. V shed 8 bases, J shed 8 bases, and the junction held 8 bases outside the gene matches. Germline V gene data show CDR1 as LNHNV and CDR2 as YYDKDF (reference sequence). CDR3 nucleotides: TGTGCCACCCGTCACCCGGGACAGGGGGAAAAACTGTTTTTT. Amino acids: CATRHPGQGEKLFF.

The chain is built from TRBV7-6 and TRBJ2-2; 9 nucleotides align to TRBD1. The CDR3 totals 15 residues. Germline V gene data show CDR1 as SGHVS and CDR2 as FNYEAQ. The V segment lost 4 bases and the J segment 6 bases; nucleotides outside the gene matches: 6. CDR3 DNA sequence: TGTGCCAGCAGCTCGATACAGGGGGCATCCGGGGAGCTGTTTTTT. Its translation is CASSSIQGASGELFF.

This clonotype was observed many times. The V gene is TRBV3-1, the J gene TRBJ1-6; D remains unclear. Per germline, CDR1 LGHDT and CDR2 YNNKEL (reference sequence). Trimming stripped 0 bases from V and 9 bases from J, with 15 bases between. The CDR3 covers 16 residues. The CDR3 sequence: CASSQDWVEPSSPLHF. CDR3 nucleotide sequence: TGTGCCAGCAGCCAAGACTGGGTAGAACCGTCTTCACCCCTCCACTTT.

There are a few counts of this clonotype. The gene calls are TRBV6-5 and TRBJ2-1; D is ambiguous. V was cut by 2 bases and J by 9 bases, with 8 bases left in between. The germline V gene has CDR1 MNHEY and CDR2 SVGAGI. There are 12 residues in the CDR3. Here the CDR3 reads CASSYLSCEQFF. The CDR3 bases are TGTGCCAGCAGTTACCTTTCTTGTGAGCAGTTCTTC.

This clonotype was found a few times. The V gene is TRBV7-2, the J gene TRBJ2-5; no reliable D call. CDR1 and CDR2 (germline): SGHTA, FQGNSA. The V gene lost 1 base and the J gene lost 5 bases, with 11 bases spanning the gap. The CDR3 sequence is 14 residues long. The CDR3 spells CASSLVFSSETQYF. The CDR3 nucleotides are TGTGCCAGCAGCTTAGTTTTTAGTTCTGAGACCCAGTACTTC. The full variable domain, with the rest looked up from reference TRBV7-2 and TRBJ2-5, is GAGVSQSPSNKVTEKGKDVELRCDPISGHTALYWYRQSLGQGLEFLIYFQGNSAPDKSGLPSDRFSAERTGGSVSTLTIQRTQQEDSAVYLCASSLVFSSETQYFGPGTRLLVL.

This clonotype was detected a few times. The rearrangement uses TRBV12-3 or TRBV12-4 and TRBJ1-6; TRBD1 might be the D (6 bases). The CDR3 contains 14 residues. V was trimmed by 4 bases and J by 9 bases, leaving 13 bases between them. The chain's CDR3 is CASSSRDTGSPLHF. CDR3 bases: TGTGCCAGCAGTTCCCGGGACACCGGTTCACCCCTCCACTTT.

This clonotype has ten or more counts. The chain is built from TRBV12-3 or TRBV12-4 and TRBJ2-1; no clear D gene. Trimming stripped 3 bases from V and 6 bases from J, with 3 bases between. This CDR3 region has 11 residues. The CDR3 is CASSFSNEQFF. The CDR3 DNA is TGTGCCAGCAGTTTTAGCAATGAGCAGTTCTTC.

This clonotype was seen a few times. The rearrangement links TRBV12-3 or TRBV12-4 to TRBJ2-5; the D call may be TRBD1 or TRBD2 (6 bases each). With 6 bases removed from V and 5 bases from J, the gap between germline ends came to 13 bases. This CDR3 contains 13 residues. CDR3 in amino acids: CASSAGGGETQYF. The CDR3 bases are TGTGCCAGCAGCGCAGGAGGGGGGGAGACCCAGTACTTC.

DNA of the CDR3: TGTGCCAGCAGTGGGATAGGCCACAATGAGCAGTTCTTC. Its protein product is CASSGIGHNEQFF. The J gene is TRBJ2-1, the V gene TRBV25-1; D remains unclear. V was pared by 4 bases and J by 5 bases, with 9 bases between. From germline, CDR1 is MGHDK and CDR2 SYGVNS. CDR3 length equals 13 residues.

This clonotype was seen ten or more times. This rearrangement joins TRBV12-3 or TRBV12-4 to TRBJ2-2; 7 nucleotides line up with TRBD1. The CDR3 loop spans 16 amino acids. The V gene end was trimmed by 4 bases and the J gene end by 0 bases; junction bases not matched to a gene: 5. CDR3 coding DNA: TGTGCCAGCAGTTCGGGACAGATCGCGAACACCGGGGAGCTGTTTTTT. It translates to CASSSGQIANTGELFF.

This clonotype was found a few times. The chain combines TRBV9 with TRBJ2-7; D not certain. CDR1 SGDLS and CDR2 YYNGEE come from the germline V gene. The V and J ends lost 0 bases and 2 bases respectively, with 12 bases between them. The CDR3 runs to 15 residues. CDR3 residues: CASSVESGVTYEQYF. The CDR3 DNA sequence: TGTGCCAGCAGCGTAGAGTCTGGGGTTACCTACGAGCAGTACTTC.